These 22 T cell receptor beta chains were all obtained from the same sample, sequenced in a study of cytomegalovirus exposure and HLA in healthy donors. In the PCR, 60 Vbeta and 13 Jbeta primers were used. Profiled with immunoSEQ multiplex PCR; TCRdb holds only in-frame clones, not every one. Seen here are some 100,000 clones, 77% observed once, and the top ten hold 10% to 11%. Sequencing input: PBMCs. The receptors come from a middle-aged man in good health and CMV-seropositive.

This clone was found a few times. This chain links TRBV7-2 with TRBJ1-1, with D possibly TRBD1 on 6 matching bases. Trimming pared 5 bases from V and 4 bases from J, leaving 17 bases between. The V gene's germline CDR1 is SGHTA and CDR2 FQGNSA. The CDR3 has 15 residues. This CDR3 is CASSPWTAVSTEAFF. For the CDR3, the DNA is TGTGCCAGCAGCCCTTGGACAGCGGTAAGCACTGAAGCTTTCTTT.

V and J are TRBV12-5 and TRBJ2-1; a possible D gene is TRBD2 (5 bases). The CDR3 consists of 13 residues. Per the germline V gene, CDR1 is LGHNT and CDR2 is FRNRAP. Trimming took 6 bases from V and 4 from J, leaving 10 bases between them. For the CDR3, the DNA is TGTGCTAGTGGCCTGGGGAGTTACAATGAGCAGTTCTTC. Amino acids: CASGLGSYNEQFF.

This clone showed up just once. The V gene is TRBV6-1, the J gene TRBJ1-1; the D gene is possibly TRBD1 (5 bases). Germline CDR1 reads MNHNS; CDR2 reads SASEGT. V was trimmed by 6 bases and J by 1 base, leaving 9 bases between them. The CDR3 covers 13 residues. CDR3 nucleotide sequence: TGTGCCAGCAGCTGGACATCGAACACTGAAGCTTTCTTT. Protein sequence: CASSWTSNTEAFF.

This clone was counted between two and nine times. The gene calls are TRBV25-1 and TRBJ1-1; D ambiguous. This CDR3 has 12 amino acids. V was trimmed by 1 base and J by 5 bases, leaving 5 bases between them. The germline V gene has CDR1 MGHDK and CDR2 SYGVNS. The CDR3 DNA is TGTGCCAGCAGTGAATCGCTAACTGAAGCTTTCTTT. It codes for CASSESLTEAFF.

In this sample, this clone turned up a few times. The chain is built from TRBV6-1 and TRBJ2-3, with 10 positions matching TRBD2. Trimming removed 2 bases from V and 5 bases from J; junction bases left unmatched: 4. There are 15 residues in the CDR3. The V gene's germline CDR1 is MNHNS and CDR2 SASEGT. CDR3 nucleotide sequence: TGTGCCAGCAGTGAATCAGCGGGGGGGGGAGATACGCAGTATTTT. Translation gives CASSESAGGGDTQYF.

The chain's CDR3 is CASSLSGDTGELFF. CDR3 nucleotide sequence: TGTGCCAGCAGCCTGAGCGGGGACACCGGGGAGCTGTTTTTT. The J gene is TRBJ2-2, the V gene TRBV27; TRBD2 matches at 7 bases. This CDR3 spans 14 amino acids. Looked up from germline, CDR1 is MNHEY and CDR2 is SMNVEV (reference sequence). Trimming took 6 bases from V and 3 from J; bases not matched to a gene: 4.

This clone has more than one count but fewer than ten. The rearrangement links TRBV2 to TRBJ2-5, with 12 bases fitting TRBD2. The CDR3 is made up of 13 amino acids. V lost 5 bases to trimming and J lost 8 bases; unmatched junction nucleotides: 3. CDR1 SNHLY and CDR2 FYNNEI come from the germline V gene. The DNA of the CDR3 is TGTGCCAGCAGTTCGACTAGCGGGGGCACCCAGTACTTC. Translation: CASSSTSGGTQYF.

J is TRBJ2-5 and V is TRBV5-1; TRBD1 agrees at 10 bases. The CDR3 is 15 residues long. V lost 2 bases to trimming and J lost 5 bases; unmatched junction nucleotides: 6. Germline-derived CDR1 and CDR2 are SGHRS and YFSETQ. The CDR3, as DNA: TGCGCCAGCAGCTTCCGGGACAGGGGTACGGAGACCCAGTACTTC. Amino acid sequence: CASSFRDRGTETQYF.

V is TRBV11-3 and J is TRBJ2-1; 8 bases map to TRBD2. The CDR3 has 14 amino acids. V shed 2 bases and J 6 bases; nucleotides not matched to a gene: 3. Germline V CDR1 and CDR2: SGHNT, YENEEA. The CDR3 spells CASSLTSGGNEQFF. The CDR3 DNA follows: TGTGCCAGCAGCTTAACTAGCGGAGGCAATGAGCAGTTCTTC.

The CDR3 DNA reads as TGTGCCTGGAGTGTTCTCAGACAGGGCGCACTTTACGAGCAGTACTTC. As protein: CAWSVLRQGALYEQYF. The chain recombines TRBV30 with TRBJ2-7, with 7 bases aligning to TRBD1. Trimming cost V 0 bases and J 4 bases; bases outside gene matches: 12. This CDR3 has 16 amino acids. Germline CDR1 and CDR2: GTSNPN and SVGIG (reference sequence).

The table lists this clone with a few counts. The J gene is TRBJ1-6, the V gene TRBV4-1; 10 bases are a match to TRBD1. V shed 7 bases, J shed 4 bases, and the junction held 4 bases outside the gene matches. Germline V CDR1 and CDR2: MGHRA, YSYEKL. This CDR3 is 15 amino acids long. The CDR3 loop reads CASNPGQGYNSPLHF. Here the CDR3 DNA reads TGCGCCAGCAACCCGGGACAGGGGTATAATTCACCCCTCCACTTT.

This chain connects TRBV12-5 to TRBJ2-3; 9 bases are shared with TRBD1. The CDR3 consists of 15 residues. V was clipped by 6 bases and J by 4 bases; unmatched bases: 8. CDR1 is LGHNT and CDR2 is FRNRAP in the germline V gene. The CDR3: CASGPGQGIPDTQYF. CDR3 coding DNA: TGTGCTAGTGGCCCGGGACAGGGAATACCAGATACGCAGTATTTT.

In its sample, this clone was seen a few times. The rearrangement joins TRBV11-2 to TRBJ2-5; TRBD2 might be the D (6 bases). V was pared by 5 bases and J by 4 bases, with 17 bases between. Looked up from germline, CDR1 is SGHAT and CDR2 is FQNNGV. The CDR3 totals 15 residues. The CDR3 loop is CASSTRDSAGETQYF. In nucleotides, the CDR3 is TGTGCCAGCAGCACCCGGGACTCCGCGGGAGAGACCCAGTACTTC.

This chain connects TRBV15 to TRBJ1-4; 8 positions match TRBD1. Germline CDR1 and CDR2: LNHNV and YYDKDF (reference sequence). V lost 5 bases to trimming and J lost 7 bases; unmatched junction nucleotides: 15. This CDR3 comprises 17 residues. The CDR3 region has the DNA TGTGCCACCAGCGGGGGACAGGTTCAAAGGCGAGCTGAAAAACTGTTTTTT. This translates into CATSGGQVQRRAEKLFF.

This clone was observed once. This sample includes further DNA sequences coding for the same CDR3. This chain uses TRBV11-2 with TRBJ2-6, with TRBD1 as a possible D gene (6 bases). V was clipped by 7 bases and J by 0 bases, with 19 bases between them. The germline CDR1 and CDR2 sequences are SGHAT and FQNNGV. This CDR3 is built from 18 residues. CDR3 in amino acids: CASTQSRGTVSGANVLTF. Written as DNA, the CDR3 is TGTGCCAGCACCCAAAGCAGGGGAACCGTCTCTGGGGCCAACGTCCTGACTTTC.

The rearrangement uses TRBV11-3 and TRBJ2-7; possibly TRBD2 for D (5 bases). This CDR3 region has 13 residues. V lost 2 bases and J lost 6, with 11 bases in between. Germline CDR1 and CDR2: SGHNT and YENEEA. Written as DNA, the CDR3 is TGTGCCAGCAGCTTAAGTACTAGATCCGAGCAGTACTTC. Amino acid sequence: CASSLSTRSEQYF. The full variable domain, with the rest looked up from reference TRBV11-3 and TRBJ2-7, is EAGVVQSPRYKIIEKKQPVAFWCNPISGHNTLYWYLQNLGQGPELLIRYENEEAVDDSQLPKDRFSAERLKGVDSTLKIQPAELGDSAVYLCASSLSTRSEQYFGPGTRLTVT.

J is TRBJ2-2 and V is TRBV7-3, with TRBD2 matching 10 bases. Trimming at V came to 5 bases and at J to 5 bases, leaving 8 bases not matched to a gene. The CDR3 consists of 16 residues. Germline V lookup: CDR1 SGHTA, CDR2 FQGTGA. CDR3 sequence: CASSTGTSERTGELFF. The DNA for the CDR3 is TGTGCCAGCAGCACAGGGACTAGCGAGAGAACCGGGGAGCTGTTTTTT.

The V call is TRBV25-1, the J call TRBJ2-7; D remains unclear. Germline V gene data show CDR1 as MGHDK and CDR2 as SYGVNS. Trimming stripped 4 bases from V and 4 bases from J, with 11 bases between. CDR3 length: 13 residues. Here the CDR3 DNA reads TGTGCCAGCAGTGCCCCTCTAGTGTACGAGCAGTACTTC. It specifies CASSAPLVYEQYF.

The table lists this clone with a count of one. The V call is TRBV19, the J call TRBJ2-5, with TRBD2 matching over 8 bases. CDR1 and CDR2 (germline): LNHDA, SQIVND (reference sequence). Trimming cost V 5 bases and J 2 bases; bases outside gene matches: 13. The CDR3 contains 17 residues. The CDR3 loop reads CASSPAGRGALQETQYF. CDR3 bases: TGTGCCAGTAGTCCCGCGGGGCGGGGGGCCCTACAAGAGACCCAGTACTTC.

The CDR3 is CASSERIGRNQPQHF. Written as DNA, the CDR3 is TGCGCCAGCAGTGAACGTATTGGGCGCAATCAGCCCCAGCATTTT. This chain links TRBV10-2 with TRBJ1-5, with D unresolved. The V gene lost 3 bases and the J gene lost 2 bases, with 11 bases spanning the gap. The germline V gene encodes CDR1 WSHSY and CDR2 SAAADI. The CDR3 is made up of 15 amino acids.

This clone has more than one count but fewer than ten. The rearrangement uses TRBV19 and TRBJ2-2; D not resolved. CDR3 length: 12 residues. Trimming cost V 3 bases and J 7 bases, with 6 bases left between them. Germline CDR1 and CDR2: LNHDA and SQIVND (reference sequence). The CDR3 here is CASSIPFGELFF. CDR3 bases: TGTGCCAGTAGTATTCCCTTCGGGGAGCTGTTTTTT.

This clone has a single count. The chain links TRBV19 to TRBJ2-7; 10 nucleotides match TRBD1. J was trimmed by 0 bases and V by 7 bases; bases with no gene match: 6. CDR1 and CDR2 (germline): LNHDA, SQIVND (reference sequence). The CDR3 extends over 15 amino acids. The CDR3 sequence: CASTPRTGGSYEQYF. The CDR3 region has the DNA TGTGCCAGTACTCCCCGGACAGGGGGCTCCTACGAGCAGTACTTC.